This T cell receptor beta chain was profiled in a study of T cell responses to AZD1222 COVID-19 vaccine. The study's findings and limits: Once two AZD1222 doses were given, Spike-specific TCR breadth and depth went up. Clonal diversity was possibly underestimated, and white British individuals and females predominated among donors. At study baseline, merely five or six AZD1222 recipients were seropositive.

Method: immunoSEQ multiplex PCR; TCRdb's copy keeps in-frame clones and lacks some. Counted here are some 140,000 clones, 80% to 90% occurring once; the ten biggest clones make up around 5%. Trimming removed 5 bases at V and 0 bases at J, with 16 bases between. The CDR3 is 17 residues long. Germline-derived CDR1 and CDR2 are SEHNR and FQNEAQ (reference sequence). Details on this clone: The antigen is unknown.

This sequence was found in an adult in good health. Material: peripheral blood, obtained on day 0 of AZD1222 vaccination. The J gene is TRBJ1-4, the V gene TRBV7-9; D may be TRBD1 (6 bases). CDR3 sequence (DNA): TGTGCCAGCAGCCCCTACGCAAGGACAGCAACTAATGAAAAACTGTTTTTT. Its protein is CASSPYARTATNEKLFF.